This T cell receptor (beta chain) was sequenced for a study of T-cell reconstitution after alpha-beta-depleted transplantation in children. Unique molecular identifiers were used to barcode this TCRbeta library. From the PCR reads, TCRdb called clonotypes with MiXCR, one entry per CDR3 protein. The table has some 290,000 distinct CDR3 sequences, around 25% seen once. This clonotype has a handful of counts. The antigen is not known. Study results and caveats: Some patients' high day-60 TCRbeta diversity was attributed to recipient cells surviving conditioning. T cells produced anew were the main source of T-cell counts and diversity one year after transplant.

The CDR3 is made up of 14 amino acids. The germline V gene encodes CDR1 SGHRS and CDR2 YFSETQ. J lost 7 bases, V lost 0 bases, and 5 bases had no gene match. This chain uses TRBV5-1 with TRBJ2-5; 8 nucleotides align to TRBD1. The source material was PBMCs, mostly from graft donor cells, sampled 180 days after TCRalphabeta/CD19-depleted stem cell transplant. The sequence came from a male patient younger than 18 who had a stem cell transplant for acute lymphoblastic leukemia, so the T cells may come from the graft donor. As DNA, the CDR3 is TGCGCCAGCAGCTTGGAAGGACAGGGTTTGACCCAGTACTTC. Translation: CASSLEGQGLTQYF.